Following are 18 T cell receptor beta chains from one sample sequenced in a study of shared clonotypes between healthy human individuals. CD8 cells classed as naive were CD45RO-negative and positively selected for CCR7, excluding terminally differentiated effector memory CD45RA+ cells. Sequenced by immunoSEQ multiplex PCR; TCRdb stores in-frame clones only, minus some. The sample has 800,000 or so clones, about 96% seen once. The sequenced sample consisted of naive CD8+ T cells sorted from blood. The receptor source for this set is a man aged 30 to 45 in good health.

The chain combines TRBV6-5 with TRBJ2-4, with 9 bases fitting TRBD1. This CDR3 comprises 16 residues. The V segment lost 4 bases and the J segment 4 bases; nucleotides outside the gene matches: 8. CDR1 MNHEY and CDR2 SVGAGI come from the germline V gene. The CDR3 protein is CASSSSGGQGKNIQYF. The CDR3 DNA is TGTGCCAGCAGTTCATCGGGGGGACAGGGTAAAAACATTCAGTACTTC.

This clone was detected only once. CDR3 DNA: TGCGCCAGCAGCCACGGACAGGGAATGAACACTGAAGCTTTCTTT. Translating gives CASSHGQGMNTEAFF. V usage is TRBV4-3 and J usage is TRBJ1-1; 8 bases are a match to TRBD1. With 3 bases clipped from V and 0 bases from J, the junction kept 3 bases outside the gene matches. The CDR3 runs 15 residues. The V gene's germline CDR1 is LGHNA and CDR2 YSLEER.

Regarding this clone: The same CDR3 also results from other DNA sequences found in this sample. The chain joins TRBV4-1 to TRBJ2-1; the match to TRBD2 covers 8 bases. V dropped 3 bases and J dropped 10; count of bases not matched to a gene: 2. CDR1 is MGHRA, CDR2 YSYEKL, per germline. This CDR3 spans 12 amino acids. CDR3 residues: CASSQGGGEQFF. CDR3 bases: TGCGCCAGCAGCCAGGGCGGGGGGGAGCAGTTCTTC.

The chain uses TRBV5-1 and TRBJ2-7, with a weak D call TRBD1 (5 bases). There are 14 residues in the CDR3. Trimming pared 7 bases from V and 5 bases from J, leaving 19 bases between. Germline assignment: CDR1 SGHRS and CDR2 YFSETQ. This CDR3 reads CASGSDGAGDEQYF. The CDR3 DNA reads TGCGCCAGCGGGTCGGATGGGGCTGGCGACGAGCAGTACTTC.

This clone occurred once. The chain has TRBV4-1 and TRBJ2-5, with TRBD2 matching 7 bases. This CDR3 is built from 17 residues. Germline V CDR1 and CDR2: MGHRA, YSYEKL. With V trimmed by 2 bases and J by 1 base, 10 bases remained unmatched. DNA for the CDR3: TGCGCCAGCAGCCAACTAATGGGGGGAGGGCCCCAAGAGACCCAGTACTTC. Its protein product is CASSQLMGGGPQETQYF.

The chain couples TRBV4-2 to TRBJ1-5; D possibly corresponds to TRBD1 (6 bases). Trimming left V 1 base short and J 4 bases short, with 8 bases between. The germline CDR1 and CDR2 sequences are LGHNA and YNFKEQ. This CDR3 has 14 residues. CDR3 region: CASSQVGGNQPQHF. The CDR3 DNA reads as TGTGCCAGCAGCCAAGTAGGGGGGAATCAGCCCCAGCATTTT.

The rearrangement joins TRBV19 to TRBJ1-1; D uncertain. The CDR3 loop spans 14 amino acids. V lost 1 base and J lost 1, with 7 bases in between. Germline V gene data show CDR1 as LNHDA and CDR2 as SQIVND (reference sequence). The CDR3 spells CASSIVGGNTEAFF. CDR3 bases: TGTGCCAGTAGTATAGTCGGCGGGAACACTGAAGCTTTCTTT.

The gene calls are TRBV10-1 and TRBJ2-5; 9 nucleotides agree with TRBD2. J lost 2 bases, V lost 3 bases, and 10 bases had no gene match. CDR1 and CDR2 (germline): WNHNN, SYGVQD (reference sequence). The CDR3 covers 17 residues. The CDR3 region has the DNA TGCGCCAGCAGTGAAGGCCTAGCGGGGTTTGAGCAAGAGACCCAGTACTTC. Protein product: CASSEGLAGFEQETQYF.

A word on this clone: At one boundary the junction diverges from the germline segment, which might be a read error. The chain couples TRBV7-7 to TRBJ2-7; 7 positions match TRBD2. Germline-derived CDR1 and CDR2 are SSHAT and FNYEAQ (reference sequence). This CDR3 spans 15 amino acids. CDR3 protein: CASSLEAGVGYEQYF. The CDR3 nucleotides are TGTGCTAGCAGCTTAGAGGCGGGAGTAGGGTACGAGCAGTACTTC.

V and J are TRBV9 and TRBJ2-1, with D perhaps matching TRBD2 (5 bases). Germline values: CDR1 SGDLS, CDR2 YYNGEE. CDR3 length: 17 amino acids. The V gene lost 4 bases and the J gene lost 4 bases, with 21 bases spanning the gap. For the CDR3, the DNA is TGTGCCAGCAGCCCCTTCGGGGAGAGTGTATATTACAATGAGCAGTTCTTC. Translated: CASSPFGESVYYNEQFF. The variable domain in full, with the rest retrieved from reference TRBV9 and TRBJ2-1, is DSGVTQTPKHLITATGQRVTLRCSPRSGDLSVYWYQQSLDQGLQFLIQYYNGEERAKGNILERFSAQQFPDLHSELNLSSLELGDSALYFCASSPFGESVYYNEQFFGPGTRLTVL.

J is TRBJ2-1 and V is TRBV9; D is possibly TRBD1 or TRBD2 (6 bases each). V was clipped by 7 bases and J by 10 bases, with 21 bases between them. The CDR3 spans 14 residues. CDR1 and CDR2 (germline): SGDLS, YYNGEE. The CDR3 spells CASGKGGRPLEQFF. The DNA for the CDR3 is TGTGCCAGCGGAAAAGGGGGGAGGCCCCTCGAGCAGTTCTTC.

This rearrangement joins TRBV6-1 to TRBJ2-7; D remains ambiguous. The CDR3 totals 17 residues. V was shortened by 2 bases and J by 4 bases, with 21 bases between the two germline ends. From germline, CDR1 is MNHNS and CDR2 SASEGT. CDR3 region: CASSERVDSATPYEQYF. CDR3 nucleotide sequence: TGTGCCAGCAGTGAAAGGGTTGATTCGGCGACCCCGTACGAGCAGTACTTC.

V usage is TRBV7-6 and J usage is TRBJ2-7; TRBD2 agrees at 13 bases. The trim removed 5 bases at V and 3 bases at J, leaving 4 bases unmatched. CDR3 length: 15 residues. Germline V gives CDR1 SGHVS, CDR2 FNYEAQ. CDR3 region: CASSPGTSGVYEQYF. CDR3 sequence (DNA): TGTGCCAGCAGCCCCGGGACTAGCGGGGTCTACGAGCAGTACTTC.

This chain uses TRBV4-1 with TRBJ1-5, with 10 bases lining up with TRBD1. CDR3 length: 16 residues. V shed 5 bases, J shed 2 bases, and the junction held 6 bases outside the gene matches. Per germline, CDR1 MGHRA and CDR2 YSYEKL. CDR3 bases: TGCGCCAGCAGCACCCGACAGGGGGCGCGCAATCAGCCCCAGCATTTT. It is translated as CASSTRQGARNQPQHF.

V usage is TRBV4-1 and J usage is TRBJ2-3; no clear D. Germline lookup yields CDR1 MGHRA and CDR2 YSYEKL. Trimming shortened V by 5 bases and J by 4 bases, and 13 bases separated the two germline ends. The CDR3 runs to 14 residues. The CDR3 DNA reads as TGCGCCAGCAGCGGACCTAGTGCCGCAGATACGCAGTATTTT. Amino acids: CASSGPSAADTQYF.

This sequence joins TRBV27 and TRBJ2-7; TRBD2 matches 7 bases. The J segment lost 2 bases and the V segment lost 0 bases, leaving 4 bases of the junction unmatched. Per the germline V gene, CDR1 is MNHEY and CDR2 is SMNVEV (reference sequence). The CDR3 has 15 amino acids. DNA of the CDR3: TGTGCCAGCAGTTTATCGGTGGGACTACCCTACGAGCAGTACTTC. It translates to CASSLSVGLPYEQYF.

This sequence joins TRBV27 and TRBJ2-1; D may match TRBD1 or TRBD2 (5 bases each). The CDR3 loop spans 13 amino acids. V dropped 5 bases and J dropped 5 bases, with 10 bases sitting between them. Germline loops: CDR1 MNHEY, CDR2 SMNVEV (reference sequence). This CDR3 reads CASSMWGNNEQFF. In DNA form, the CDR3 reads TGTGCCAGCAGTATGTGGGGGAACAATGAGCAGTTCTTC.

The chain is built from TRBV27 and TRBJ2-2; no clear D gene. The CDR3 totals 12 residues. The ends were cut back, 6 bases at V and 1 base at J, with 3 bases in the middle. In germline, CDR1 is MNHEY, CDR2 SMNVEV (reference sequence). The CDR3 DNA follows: TGTGCCAGCAGGAGGAACACCGGGGAGCTGTTTTTT. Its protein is CASRRNTGELFF.